One sample yielded the 9 T cell receptor beta chains listed below, sequenced in a study of cytomegalovirus exposure and HLA in healthy donors. Both 60 Vbeta primers and 13 Jbeta primers went into the PCR. Sequencing was performed with immunoSEQ multiplex PCR; in TCRdb, only in-frame clones are kept and a portion is missing. The sample yields approximately 150,000 clones, around 80% seen once. Sequenced: PBMCs. Source of these receptors: a middle-aged woman in good health and CMV-seronegative.

The chain joins TRBV15 to TRBJ2-7; TRBD1 agrees at 8 bases. Germline V gene data show CDR1 as LNHNV and CDR2 as YYDKDF (reference sequence). The CDR3 has 14 residues. J was trimmed by 3 bases and V by 0 bases; bases with no gene match: 1. CDR3 DNA: TGTGCCACCAGCAGAGATGGACAGGGCTACGAGCAGTACTTC. Its translation: CATSRDGQGYEQYF.

The chain couples TRBV7-9 to TRBJ1-2; D is unresolved. CDR3 length: 13 amino acids. The germline V gene encodes CDR1 SEHNR and CDR2 FQNEAQ (reference sequence). V was pared by 2 bases and J by 7 bases, with 11 bases between. CDR3 in amino acids: CASSLQRELGYTF. The CDR3 DNA reads as TGTGCCAGCAGCTTACAGAGGGAACTTGGCTACACCTTC.

The J gene is TRBJ2-3, the V gene TRBV7-2; TRBD2 matches 9 bases. The V and J ends lost 2 bases and 4 bases, in that order; junction bases with no gene match: 4. The CDR3 is 15 amino acids. Germline V gene sequence: CDR1 SGHTA, CDR2 FQGNSA. CDR3 in amino acids: CASSLLAGKADTQYF. The CDR3 DNA is TGTGCCAGCAGCTTACTAGCGGGGAAGGCAGATACGCAGTATTTT.

The chain carries TRBV28 and TRBJ1-1, with 8 bases lining up with TRBD1. Germline V gene sequence: CDR1 MDHEN, CDR2 SYDVKM. There are 15 residues in the CDR3. The V and J ends lost 5 bases and 12 bases, in that order; junction bases with no gene match: 17. The CDR3 DNA sequence: TGTGCCAGCAGTCCACCAGGGACAGGCCCATCGAAAACTTTCTTT. Translation: CASSPPGTGPSKTFF.

The CDR3 coding sequence is TGTGCCAGCATCCTAATTACGGGTCTAAGACCAGATACGCAGTATTTT. Its translation is CASILITGLRPDTQYF. The chain is built from TRBV5-8 and TRBJ2-3; D remains unclear. CDR3 size: 16 residues. The V end lost 6 bases, the J end lost 4 bases, and 21 bases lay between the germline ends. CDR1 is SGHTS and CDR2 is YDEGEE in the germline V gene.

The rearrangement uses TRBV29-1 and TRBJ2-7, with 10 nucleotides matching TRBD1. This CDR3 is built from 12 residues. Germline CDR1 SQVTM, CDR2 ANQGSEA. V trimming: 7 bases; J trimming: 6 bases; junction bases outside the gene matches: 6. The chain's CDR3 is CSGRTGGGEQYF. As DNA, the CDR3 is TGCAGCGGGCGGACAGGGGGAGGCGAGCAGTACTTC.

V and J are TRBV7-6 and TRBJ2-1; 10 nucleotides align to TRBD2. The CDR3 covers 15 residues. J lost 0 bases, V lost 6 bases, and 2 bases had no gene match. The germline CDR1 and CDR2 sequences are SGHVS and FNYEAQ. The CDR3 reads CASSKRGGSYNEQFF. For the CDR3, the DNA is TGTGCCAGCAGTAAGCGGGGGGGCTCCTACAATGAGCAGTTCTTC.

The chain uses TRBV18 and TRBJ2-5; D not certain. The J call may be wrong; the DNA end is better matched by TRBJ2-7. The CDR3 length is 13 residues. Germline CDR1 reads KGHSH; CDR2 reads LQKENI. CDR3 region: CASSRVEAYEQYF. DNA for the CDR3: TGTGCCAGCTCACGAGTAGAAGCCTACGAGCAGTACTTC.

This chain joins TRBV7-6 and TRBJ1-2; 7 nucleotides agree with TRBD1. The J segment lost 4 bases and the V segment lost 5 bases, leaving 7 bases of the junction unmatched. Per the germline V gene, CDR1 is SGHVS and CDR2 is FNYEAQ. The CDR3 consists of 14 residues. In nucleotides, the CDR3 is TGTGCCAGCAGCCCCAGGGGGACCAGCTATGGCTACACCTTC. This codes for CASSPRGTSYGYTF.